The clone carrying this TCR beta chain is a singleton in its sample. Its ends do not fully match the called genes, so a read error is possible. The data derive from a study of shared clonotypes between healthy human individuals. Among the unsorted PBMC samples, replicate PCRs used around 0.3 ug DNA, approximately 30,000 T cell genomes. Clones were sequenced by immunoSEQ multiplex PCR, and TCRdb holds only the in-frame ones, with some missing. The table has approximately 510,000 clones, 79% seen once. Donors comprised only Caucasian adults living in Nashville, Tennessee. CDR3 length: 16 amino acids. Germline V gene sequence: CDR1 MNHNS, CDR2 SASEGT.

This TCR was recovered from a woman aged 40 to 50 in good health. Some clones in this sample may be carry-over from other donors' samples. The sample consisted of PBMCs. This chain connects TRBV6-1 to TRBJ1-1, with D uncertain. The CDR3 spells CAGSEGSRGMNTEAFF. CDR3 nucleotides: TGTGCCGGCAGTGAAGGTAGCCGCGGAATGAACACTGAAGCTTTCTTT.